Shown below are 21 T cell receptor beta chains from a single sample sequenced in a study of TIL therapy for anti-PD-1-resistant metastatic lung cancer. The libraries were made with immunoSEQ v3. Using immunoSEQ multiplex PCR, the repertoire was profiled, and TCRdb retains in-frame clones only, with some absent. This table has 50,000 to 70,000 clones, about 81% appearing once. Time point in this sample: pre-treatment sample, taken before nivolumab and TIL therapy. The source was blood, collected at baseline. These receptors all stem from a person between 25 and 79 years old with non-small cell lung cancer.

This clone was recorded once. The chain combines TRBV28 with TRBJ1-4, with 9 bases lining up with TRBD1. Germline trimming cut 3 bases from V and 7 bases from J; bases unmatched to any gene: 18. The CDR3 is 19 amino acids. CDR1 is MDHEN and CDR2 is SYDVKM in the germline V gene. The CDR3 spells CASSFIRDRASRVGEKLFF. In nucleotides, the CDR3 is TGTGCCAGCAGTTTTATCCGGGACAGGGCCTCCAGGGTGGGTGAAAAACTGTTTTTT.

The chain uses TRBV6-2 or TRBV6-3 and TRBJ2-5; no definite D call. Germline CDR1 and CDR2: MNHEY and SVGEGT. Trimming cost V 6 bases and J 5 bases, with 10 bases left between them. This CDR3 spans 12 amino acids. The CDR3 nucleotides read TGTGCCAGCAGCTATCCCCCGGAGACCCAGTACTTC. It specifies CASSYPPETQYF.

This clone was seen once. The chain carries TRBV7-2 and TRBJ2-5; 10 bases are a match to TRBD2. There are 19 residues in the CDR3. The V segment lost 1 base and the J segment 1 base; nucleotides outside the gene matches: 12. The V gene's germline CDR1 is SGHTA and CDR2 FQGNSA. In DNA, the CDR3 is TGTGCCAGCAGCTTAGTTGAACTGGCTCAGCGGGGGGGCCAAGAGACCCAGTACTTC. It translates to CASSLVELAQRGGQETQYF.

The chain has TRBV29-1 and TRBJ2-5, with 10 bases aligning to TRBD2. Germline CDR1 reads SQVTM; CDR2 reads ANQGSEA. The CDR3 contains 17 residues. The V and J ends lost 3 bases and 0 bases, in that order; junction bases with no gene match: 10. The CDR3 here is CSVEFASGGAYQETQYF. DNA for the CDR3: TGCAGCGTTGAGTTTGCTAGCGGGGGCGCTTACCAAGAGACCCAGTACTTC. The full variable domain, with the rest looked up from reference TRBV29-1 and TRBJ2-5, is SAVISQKPSRDICQRGTSLTIQCQVDSQVTMMFWYRQQPGQSLTLIATANQGSEATYESGFVIDKFPISRPNLTFSTLTVSNMSPEDSSIYLCSVEFASGGAYQETQYFGPGTRLLVL.

V usage is TRBV5-1 and J usage is TRBJ2-6; 8 bases match TRBD2. J lost 2 bases, V lost 0 bases, and 1 base had no gene match. The CDR3 sequence is 16 residues long. Looked up from germline, CDR1 is SGHRS and CDR2 is YFSETQ. CDR3 in DNA: TGCGCCAGCAGCTTGGACGGGGGGGCTGGGGCCAACGTCCTGACTTTC. Protein product: CASSLDGGAGANVLTF.

This chain connects TRBV19 to TRBJ1-3; the match to TRBD1 covers 10 bases. This CDR3 comprises 18 residues. The V segment lost 5 bases and the J segment 4 bases; nucleotides outside the gene matches: 14. CDR1 is LNHDA, CDR2 SQIVND, per germline (reference sequence). Here the CDR3 DNA reads TGTGCCAGTAGTTCCCAGTCCGGGACAGGGGTGTACGGAAACACCATATATTTT. Translated, it gives CASSSQSGTGVYGNTIYF.

V usage is TRBV12-3 or TRBV12-4 and J usage is TRBJ2-7; no reliable D call. The CDR3 extends over 13 amino acids. V lost 1 base, J lost 3 bases, and 7 bases lay in between. Here the CDR3 DNA reads TGTGCCAGCAGTTTAGACAGTTACTACGAGCAGTACTTC. As protein: CASSLDSYYEQYF.

The chain carries TRBV30 and TRBJ2-3; D is unclear. Germline CDR1 is GTSNPN and CDR2 is SVGIG (reference sequence). V was pared by 1 base and J by 5 bases, with 7 bases between. The CDR3 loop spans 12 amino acids. The CDR3 DNA is TGTGCCTGGAGTGGCAATTTAGATACGCAGTATTTT. Translation gives CAWSGNLDTQYF.

The chain uses TRBV28 and TRBJ2-7, with TRBD2 matching 12 bases. V gave up 1 base and J gave up 2 bases; unmatched junction bases: 9. CDR3 length equals 18 residues. Per the germline V gene, CDR1 is MDHEN and CDR2 is SYDVKM. The CDR3 DNA sequence: TGTGCCAGCAGTTTATCGCCTAGCGGGAGGGCCGCCGCCTACGAGCAGTACTTC. Protein sequence: CASSLSPSGRAAAYEQYF.

The chain joins TRBV3-1 (or the pseudogene TRBV3-2) to TRBJ2-7, with a weak D call TRBD1 (5 bases). Trimming cost V 4 bases and J 4 bases, with 14 bases left between them. The CDR3 spans 14 residues. CDR1 is LGHDT, CDR2 YNNKEL, per germline (reference sequence). CDR3 in amino acids: CASSPRTPPYEQYF. CDR3 nucleotide sequence: TGTGCCAGCAGCCCGCGGACACCGCCTTACGAGCAGTACTTC.

This clone was detected only a few times. V usage is TRBV6-2 or TRBV6-3 and J usage is TRBJ2-1, with TRBD2 identical over 12 bases. The CDR3 is 14 residues long. With V trimmed by 5 bases and J by 9 bases, 5 bases remained unmatched. CDR1 and CDR2 (germline): MNHEY, SVGEGT. CDR3 amino acids: CASSRTSGGREQFF. DNA of the CDR3: TGTGCCAGCAGTCGTACTAGCGGGGGGCGTGAGCAGTTCTTC.

J is TRBJ2-1 and V is TRBV18, with 9 bases matching TRBD1. Germline CDR1 is KGHSH and CDR2 is LQKENI. The CDR3 sequence is 15 residues long. The ends lost 6 bases at V and 3 bases at J; junction bases unmatched: 6. Written as DNA, the CDR3 is TGTGCCAGCTCCCCCGACAGGGGGGGCTACAATGAGCAGTTCTTC. It is translated as CASSPDRGGYNEQFF.

V is TRBV11-3 and J is TRBJ1-6, with 10 bases matching TRBD1. The CDR3 has 16 residues. J lost 10 bases, V lost 5 bases, and 11 bases had no gene match. Per germline, CDR1 SGHNT and CDR2 YENEEA. CDR3 sequence: CASSPHRGQGESPLHF. The CDR3 DNA sequence: TGTGCCAGCAGCCCGCACCGTGGACAGGGGGAATCACCCCTCCACTTT.

The chain employs TRBV3-1 (or the pseudogene TRBV3-2) and TRBJ2-4; D not resolved. Germline lookup yields CDR1 LGHDT and CDR2 YNNKEL (reference sequence). V was trimmed by 2 bases and J by 2 bases, leaving 7 bases between them. The length of the CDR3 is 14 residues. In DNA, the CDR3 is TGTGCCAGCAGCCAAAGAACACCCAAAAACATTCAGTACTTC. Amino acids: CASSQRTPKNIQYF.

The chain has TRBV12-3 or TRBV12-4 and TRBJ1-6, with no clear D. This CDR3 is built from 13 residues. V lost 8 bases and J lost 7, with 12 bases in between. The DNA of the CDR3 is TGTGCCAGCGTGCCCAGGAAAAATTCACCCCTCCACTTT. It translates to CASVPRKNSPLHF.

The chain employs TRBV5-4 and TRBJ2-7; D gene uncertain. The CDR3 has 13 residues. V lost 2 bases and J 3 bases, leaving 9 bases between the germline ends. Looked up from germline, CDR1 is SGHNT and CDR2 is YYREEE (reference sequence). The CDR3 loop is CASSFATHYEQYF. The CDR3 bases are TGTGCCAGCAGCTTCGCCACCCACTACGAGCAGTACTTC.

V gene TRBV12-3 or TRBV12-4 combines with J gene TRBJ1-2; the D is unclear. The CDR3 has 11 amino acids. The V end was cut by 3 bases, the J end by 6 bases, with 5 bases between. As DNA, the CDR3 is TGTGCCAGCAGTTTTGGGGATGGCTACACCTTC. It is translated as CASSFGDGYTF.

The chain uses TRBV28 and TRBJ2-2; maybe TRBD1 (6 bases). CDR1 MDHEN and CDR2 SYDVKM come from the germline V gene. The V end lost 6 bases, the J end lost 3 bases, and 14 bases lay between the germline ends. This CDR3 is 15 amino acids long. The CDR3 DNA reads TGTGCCAGCAGAGTGACAGGAACCTACACCGGGGAGCTGTTTTTT. It translates to CASRVTGTYTGELFF.

This clone was observed a handful of times. This chain joins TRBV5-1 and TRBJ1-6; 10 bases fit TRBD1. The V segment lost 3 bases and the J segment 9 bases; nucleotides outside the gene matches: 3. This CDR3 has 14 amino acids. The germline CDR1 and CDR2 sequences are SGHRS and YFSETQ. CDR3 amino acids: CASSSGQGISPLHF. CDR3 nucleotides: TGCGCCAGCAGCTCGGGACAGGGGATTTCACCCCTCCACTTT. Full variable domain (remainder filled in from reference TRBV5-1 and TRBJ1-6): KAGVTQTPRYLIKTRGQQVTLSCSPISGHRSVSWYQQTPGQGLQFLFEYFSETQRNKGNFPGRFSGRQFSNSRSEMNVSTLELGDSALYLCASSSGQGISPLHFGNGTRLTVT.

Only a few counts were recorded for this clone. The chain is built from TRBV7-9 and TRBJ2-7; TRBD2 is a possible D gene (6 bases). V was shortened by 7 bases and J by 2 bases, with 6 bases between the two germline ends. CDR3 length equals 11 residues. Germline assignment: CDR1 SEHNR and CDR2 FQNEAQ (reference sequence). As DNA, the CDR3 is TGTGCCAGCACTAGCGCCTACGAGCAGTACTTC. This codes for CASTSAYEQYF.

The genes are TRBV28 and TRBJ1-1; the D is unclear. The length of the CDR3 is 11 residues. CDR1 and CDR2 from the germline V gene are MDHEN and SYDVKM. V was cut by 3 bases and J by 5 bases, with 4 bases left in between. CDR3 sequence: CASSFPTEAFF. In DNA, the CDR3 is TGTGCCAGCAGTTTCCCTACTGAAGCTTTCTTT.